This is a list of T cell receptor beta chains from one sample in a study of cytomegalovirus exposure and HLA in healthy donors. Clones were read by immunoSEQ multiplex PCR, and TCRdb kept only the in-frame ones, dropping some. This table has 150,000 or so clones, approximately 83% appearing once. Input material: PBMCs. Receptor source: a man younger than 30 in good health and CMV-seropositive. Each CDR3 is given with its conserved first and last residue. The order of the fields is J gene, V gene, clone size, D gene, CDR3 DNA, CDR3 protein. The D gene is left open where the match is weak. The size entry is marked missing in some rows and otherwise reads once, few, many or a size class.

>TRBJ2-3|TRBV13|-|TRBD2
TGTGCCAGCAGCCCGCGTGAGCGGGGGGTCACAGATACGCAGTATTTT
CASSPRERGVTDTQYF
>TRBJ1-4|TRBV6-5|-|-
TGTGCCAGCAGTTCTTGGACAGATAATGAAAAACTGTTTTTT
CASSSWTDNEKLFF
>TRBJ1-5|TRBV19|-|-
TGTGCCAGTAGTATAGTAGCAGGGGACCAGCCCCAGCATTTT
CASSIVAGDQPQHF
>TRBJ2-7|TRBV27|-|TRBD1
TGTGCCAGCAGTCCCCGACAGGGGAGCTACGAGCAGTACTTC
CASSPRQGSYEQYF
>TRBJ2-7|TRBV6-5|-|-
TGTGCCAGCAGCCTCAGGGGAAGGTACGAGCAGTACTTC
CASSLRGRYEQYF
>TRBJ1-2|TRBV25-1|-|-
TGTGCCAGCAGAACAAGCAAGGGGTATGGCTACACCTTC
CASRTSKGYGYTF
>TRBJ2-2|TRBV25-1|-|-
TGTGCCAGCAGCCCAACTAGAAACACCGGGGAGCTGTTTTTT
CASSPTRNTGELFF
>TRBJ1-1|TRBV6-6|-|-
TGTGCCAGCAGTTGGCCGAAGAACACTGAAGCTTTCTTT
CASSWPKNTEAFF
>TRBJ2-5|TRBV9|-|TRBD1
TGTGCCAGCAGCGTAGGTGGGACAGATTACGGGGAGACCCAGTACTTC
CASSVGGTDYGETQYF
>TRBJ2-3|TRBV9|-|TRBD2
TGTGCCAGCAGCGTTTTGGGCGGGGGGTCAGATACGCAGTATTTT
CASSVLGGGSDTQYF
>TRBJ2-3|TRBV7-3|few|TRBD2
TGTGCCAGCAGCTTATTTACCCTAGGACTAGCGGGGGGAGATACGCAGTATTTT
CASSLFTLGLAGGDTQYF
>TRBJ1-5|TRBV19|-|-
TGTGCCAGTAGTATAGGTCAGGGATTCAATCAGCCCCAGCATTTT
CASSIGQGFNQPQHF
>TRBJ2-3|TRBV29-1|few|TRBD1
TGCAGCGTCCCCACAACCGGACAGGCCGCGGGAGATACGCAGTATTTT
CSVPTTGQAAGDTQYF
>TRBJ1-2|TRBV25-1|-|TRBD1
TGTGCCACCCGGACAGGGCTAGGCTACACCTTC
CATRTGLGYTF
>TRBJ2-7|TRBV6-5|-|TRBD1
TGTGCCAGCAGTTACCTGGGACAGGGCTACGAGCAGTACTTC
CASSYLGQGYEQYF
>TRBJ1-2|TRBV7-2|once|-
TGTGCCAGCAGTCAGGCCGTATATGGCTACACCTTC
CASSQAVYGYTF
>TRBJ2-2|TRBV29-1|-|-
TGCAGCGTTTCCGCTGGGGGCGCGAACACCGGGGAGCTGTTTTTT
CSVSAGGANTGELFF
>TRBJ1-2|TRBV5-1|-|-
TGCGCCAGCAGTCCCGACGGGGACTATGGCTACACCTTC
CASSPDGDYGYTF
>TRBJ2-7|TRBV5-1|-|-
TGCGCCAGCAGCCTATACCAACAGGGAGTGACCTACGAGCAGTACTTC
CASSLYQQGVTYEQYF
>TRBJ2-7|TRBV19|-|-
TGTGCCAGTAGCCCATGGGTCGGGGAGACCTCCTACGAGCAGTACTTC
CASSPWVGETSYEQYF
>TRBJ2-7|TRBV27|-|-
TGTGCCAGCAGTTTGAACAGGGCCTACGAGCAGTACTTC
CASSLNRAYEQYF
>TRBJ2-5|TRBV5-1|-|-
TGCGCCAGCGCCTCTCTCAGGGCCCGTTTGGAGACCCAGTACTTC
CASASLRARLETQYF
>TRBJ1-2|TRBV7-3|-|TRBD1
TGTGCCAGCAGCCAGACGCCGGGACAGGGGGGGTATGGCTACACCTTC
CASSQTPGQGGYGYTF
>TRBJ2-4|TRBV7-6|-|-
TGTGCCAGCAGCTCGGTAGTACAGGGGGGGAAGAACATTCAGTACTTC
CASSSVVQGGKNIQYF
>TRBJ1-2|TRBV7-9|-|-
TGTTCCAGCAGCCTCGGGCACCTTGGGGCGAACTATGGCTACACCTTC
CSSSLGHLGANYGYTF
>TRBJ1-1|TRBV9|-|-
TGTGCCAGCAGCGTAGTTGGGAGGGCGACTGAAGCTTTCTTT
CASSVVGRATEAFF
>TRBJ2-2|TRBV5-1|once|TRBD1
TGCGCCAGCAGCGCCAGGGGGCATCGGACCGGGGAGCTGTTTTTT
CASSARGHRTGELFF
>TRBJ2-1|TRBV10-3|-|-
TGTGCCATCAGTGAGTATGGCGGGTCCTACAATGAGCAGTTCTTC
CAISEYGGSYNEQFF
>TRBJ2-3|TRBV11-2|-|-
TGTGCCAGCAGCTTAAGGGACACGCCGGCAACACCAGATACGCAGTATTTT
CASSLRDTPATPDTQYF
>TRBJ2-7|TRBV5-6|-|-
TGTGCCAGCAGATATTGGATTCCGGGGGTTCGACTCTCCTACGAGCAGTACTTC
CASRYWIPGVRLSYEQYF
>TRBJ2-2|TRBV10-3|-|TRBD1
TGTGCCTCACAGGGGGCCGTGAACACCGGGGAGCTGTTTTTT
CASQGAVNTGELFF
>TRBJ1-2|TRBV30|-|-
TGTGCCTGGAGACCTACACGGAGCTATGGCTACACCTTC
CAWRPTRSYGYTF
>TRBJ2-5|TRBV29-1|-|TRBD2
TGCAGCGCCCTGAATATAGCGGGGGCGTACCAAGAGACCCAGTACTTC
CSALNIAGAYQETQYF
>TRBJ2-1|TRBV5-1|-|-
TGCGCTTCAGCAATCACAGATCTCTACAATGAGCAGTTCTTC
CASAITDLYNEQFF
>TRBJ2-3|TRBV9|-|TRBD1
TGTGCCAGCAGCACCCTACAGGGGCAGCGAACAGATACGCAGTATTTT
CASSTLQGQRTDTQYF
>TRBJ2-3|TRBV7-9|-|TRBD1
TGTGCCAGCAGCGATGACAGGGGGCGCGGCACAGATACGCAGTATTTT
CASSDDRGRGTDTQYF
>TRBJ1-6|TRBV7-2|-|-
TGTGCCAGCAGCTTCGAATCGCCAGTCTCCCCAGTTAATTCACCCCTCCACTTT
CASSFESPVSPVNSPLHF
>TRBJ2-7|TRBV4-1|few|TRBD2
TGCGCCAGCAGCCAGAATACGGGACTAGCGTACGAGCAGTACTTC
CASSQNTGLAYEQYF
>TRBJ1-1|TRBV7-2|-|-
TGTGCCAGCAGCTTAGTGCGGGGCGGCGGCACTGAAGCTTTCTTT
CASSLVRGGGTEAFF
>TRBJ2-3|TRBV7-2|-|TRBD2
TGTGCCAGCAGCACGACTAGCGGGGGATTACACACAGATACGCAGTATTTT
CASSTTSGGLHTDTQYF
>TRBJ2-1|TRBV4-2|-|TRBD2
TGTGCCAGCAGCCGCCCCGAGCGGGGGGGGAATGAGCAGTTCTTC
CASSRPERGGNEQFF
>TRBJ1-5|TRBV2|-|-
TGTGCCAGCAGTGAATTCGCCGGTCAGCCCCAGCATTTT
CASSEFAGQPQHF
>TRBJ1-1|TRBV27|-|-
TGTGCCAGCAGTTTACTAGTGAACACTGAAGCTTTCTTT
CASSLLVNTEAFF
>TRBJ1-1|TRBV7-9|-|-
TGTGCCAGCTCTCTTGTGAGGCCTTCCTCTGAAGCTTTCTTT
CASSLVRPSSEAFF
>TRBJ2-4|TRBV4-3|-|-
TGCGCCAGCAGCCAAACCAGGGGACCCAAAAACATTCAGTACTTC
CASSQTRGPKNIQYF
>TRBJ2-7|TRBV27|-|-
TGTGCCAGCAGTTCCCGCGCCTCAAGGGGGGGCCTCCCCTACGAGCAGTACTTC
CASSSRASRGGLPYEQYF
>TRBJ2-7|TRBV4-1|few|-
TGCGCCAGCAGCCGCCTACTCACGGGACTTTCCTACGAGCAGTACTTC
CASSRLLTGLSYEQYF
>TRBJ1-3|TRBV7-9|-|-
TGTGCCAGCAGCCGGAGCTCTGGAAACACCATATATTTT
CASSRSSGNTIYF
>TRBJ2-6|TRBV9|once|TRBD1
TGTGCCAGCAGCCCTAGGGGACAGGGGAGATCTGGGGCCAACGTCCTGACTTTC
CASSPRGQGRSGANVLTF
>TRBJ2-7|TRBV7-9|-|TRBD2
TGTGCCAGCAGCTCTCCGGGACTAGGATACGAGCAGTACTTC
CASSSPGLGYEQYF
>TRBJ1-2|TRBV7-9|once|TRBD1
TGTGCCAGCAGCTCCGCGGCCCAGGGACAGGGAAACTATGGCTACACCTTC
CASSSAAQGQGNYGYTF
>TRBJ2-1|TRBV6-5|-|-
TGTGCCAGCAGTTCCCCATCAATCAATGAGCAGTTCTTC
CASSSPSINEQFF
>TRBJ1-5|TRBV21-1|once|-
TGTGCCAGGCGAGACAGGGGGCTAGCGCAGCCCCAGCATTTT
CARRDRGLAQPQHF
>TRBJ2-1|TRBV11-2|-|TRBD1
TGTGCCAGCAGCTCGACAGGGTACGAGCAGTTCTTC
CASSSTGYEQFF
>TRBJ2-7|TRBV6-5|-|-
TGTGCTTCGTGGGTGTACCGGGACAATTACTACGAGCAGTACTTC
CASWVYRDNYYEQYF
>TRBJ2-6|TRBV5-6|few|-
TGTGCCAGCAGCCTAGGACGGCGGGCGGCCAACGTCCTGACTTTC
CASSLGRRAANVLTF
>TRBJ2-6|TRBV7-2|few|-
TGTGCCAGCAGCAGAGGGGGCTCTGGGGCCAACGTCCTGACTTTC
CASSRGGSGANVLTF
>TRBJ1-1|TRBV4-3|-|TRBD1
TGCGCCAGCAGCCAAGTACACGGGACAGGGGTGAACACTGAAGCTTTCTTT
CASSQVHGTGVNTEAFF
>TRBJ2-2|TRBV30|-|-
TGTGCCTGGAGTGGAACACGAACCGGGGAGCTGTTTTTT
CAWSGTRTGELFF
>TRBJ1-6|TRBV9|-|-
TGTGCCAGCAGCGCGGGAGGGGCGACAGGTGCAAATTCACCCCTCCACTTT
CASSAGGATGANSPLHF